This T cell receptor beta chain originates from a study of T-cell memory formation after mild COVID-19 (dated by TCRdb to the early 2020s). Notes on the research overall: TCR sequence clusters from the two donors were largely donor specific. T-cell clones expanding and contracting after mild COVID-19 in a couple of donors were tracked by longitudinal TCRalpha and TCRbeta repertoire sequencing. Two young, previously healthy adult volunteers, one female and one male, were included in the cohort.

This clonotype was detected only a few times. Its antigen is still unknown. No quality values exist for individual bases; no much larger clone is one base distant. PBMCs were isolated by Ficoll-Paque density gradient centrifugation. For CDR1 and CDR2, the germline V gene lists KGHDR and SFDVKD. Germline trimming amounts to 0 bases on V and 2 bases on J, with 3 as the count of junction bases outside the gene matches. The cysteine opens and the phenylalanine closes a CDR3 of 16 amino acids. Only CDR3 DNA is held: 48 bases, read in frame from base 1. TCRdb lists the instrument as Illumina NovaSeq 6000. TCRalpha and TCRbeta cDNA libraries were constructed by 5'RACE with constant-segment primers, with sample barcodes and unique molecular identifiers being introduced. RNA was extracted from every sample with Trizol reagent. The libraries were amplified in two PCR steps, and the second step added a second sample barcode and Illumina TruSeq adapters. Sequencing of libraries was performed on an Illumina NovaSeq with 2 x 150 bp paired-end reads. The original methods were these. With migec v1.2.7, reads were demultiplexed and then collapsed into UMI-guided consensus sequences. Using mixcr v2.1.11, UMI consensuses were aligned to TRA and TRB V and J templates and then assembled into clonotypes. A clonotype was counted as expanded or contracted only if both edgeR and NoisET called the change significant, with noise models trained on biological replicates. For edgeR calls, a false discovery rate-adjusted p below 0.01 and a log2 fold-change threshold of 1 were applied. As an exploratory analysis of dynamics, max-normalized trajectories of the 1000 most abundant clonotypes were examined with PCA combined with hierarchical clustering. Each responding clone was given a CD4 or CD8 phenotype based on the CD4+ and CD8+ repertoires, which had been sequenced separately. TCRdb applied fastp at Q25 and MiXCR to the public reads, then kept only in-frame beta chains. Here each entry gathers all rows of one CDR3 protein and keeps the most common genes and DNA. It is TCRdb's table, rather than the study itself, that gives the V and J calls and clone size. This sample gives a few hundred thousand distinct CDR3 sequences in total; approximately 15% of them show up just once. About 22% of the sample goes to the ten largest clones.

Results and caveats for the whole study, not just this receptor: Balanced CD4/CD8 phenotypes were observed for clones contracting from day 15 to 85, whereas a bias towards CD4+ was observed for a second wave of clones expanding from day 15 to 37. The study covered only two mild cases, and larger cohorts including severe cases with pre-infection samples were considered necessary. Contracting CD4+ clones turned up mainly in the CM and EM memory subsets, whereas EMRA was where CD8+ clones were enriched. Whether the second-wave clones peaking on day 37 were SARS-CoV-2 specific was not confirmed. The detection of some responding clones in pre-infection memory suggests that pre-existing cross-reactive memory T cells joined the SARS-CoV-2 response.

The chain uses TRBV24-1 and TRBJ2-3; 8 central nucleotides agree with TRBD2. This TCR derives from a man between 18 and 29 years old who had mild COVID-19 (a few samples of this study predate the infection). The sample titles of this study are shuffled in the database, so cell type and time point are left out; the donor was told from shared clones. The material sequenced was PBMCs or a T cell subset sorted from them (not recorded which). The sequenced DNA is TGTGCCACCAGTGATTTGGGCGGGGGGATCACAGATACGCAGTATTTT. This is translated as CATSDLGGGITDTQYF.